The entry below describes one T cell receptor beta chain. What it recognizes is unknown. The data stem from a study of early stage breast cancer tumors. Overall study findings and caveats: Compared with adjacent normal breast tissue, tumors showed roughly 2.5-fold greater T cell density and higher clonality.

Blood replicates held 0.5 ug DNA, tumor or normal breast approximately 1.5 ug, two each. TCRdb keeps only in-frame clones here, not all; method: immunoSEQ multiplex PCR. The table records around 60,000 clones, roughly 80% of them present only once. The sequence was obtained from a person aged 30-39 years with breast cancer. Source material: blood.

The chain's CDR3 is CASSPWTGNTEAFF. The CDR3 DNA is TGTGCCAGCAGCCCCTGGACAGGGAACACTGAAGCTTTCTTT. The V call is TRBV9, the J call TRBJ1-1; 7 positions agree with TRBD1. The junction had 4 bases not matched to a gene; V was cut back by 4 bases and J by 1 base. Germline assignment: CDR1 SGDLS and CDR2 YYNGEE. CDR3 length equals 14 residues. The full variable domain, with the rest looked up from reference TRBV9 and TRBJ1-1, is DSGVTQTPKHLITATGQRVTLRCSPRSGDLSVYWYQQSLDQGLQFLIQYYNGEERAKGNILERFSAQQFPDLHSELNLSSLELGDSALYFCASSPWTGNTEAFFGQGTRLTVV.